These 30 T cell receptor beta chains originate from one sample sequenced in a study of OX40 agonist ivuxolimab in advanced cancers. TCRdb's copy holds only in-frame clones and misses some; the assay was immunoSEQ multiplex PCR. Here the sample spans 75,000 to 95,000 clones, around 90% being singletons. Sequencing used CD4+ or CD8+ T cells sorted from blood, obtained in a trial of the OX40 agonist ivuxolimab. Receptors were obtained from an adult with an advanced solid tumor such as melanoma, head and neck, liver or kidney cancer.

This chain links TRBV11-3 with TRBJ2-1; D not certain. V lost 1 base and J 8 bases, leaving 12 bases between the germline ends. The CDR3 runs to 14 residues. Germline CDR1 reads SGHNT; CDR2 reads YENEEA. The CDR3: CASSLVQFSDEQFF. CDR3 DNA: TGTGCCAGCAGCTTAGTCCAGTTTTCGGATGAGCAGTTCTTC.

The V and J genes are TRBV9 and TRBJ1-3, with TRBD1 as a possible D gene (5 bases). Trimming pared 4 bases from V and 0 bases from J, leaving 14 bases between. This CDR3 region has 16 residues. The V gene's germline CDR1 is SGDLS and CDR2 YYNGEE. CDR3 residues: CASSLSSGRSGNTIYF. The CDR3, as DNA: TGTGCCAGCAGCTTGAGCTCGGGACGCTCTGGAAACACCATATATTTT.

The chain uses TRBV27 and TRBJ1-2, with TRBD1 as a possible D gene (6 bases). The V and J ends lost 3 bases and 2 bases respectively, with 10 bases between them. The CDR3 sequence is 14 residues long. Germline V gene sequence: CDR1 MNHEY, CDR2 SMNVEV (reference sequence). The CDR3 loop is CASSFSGGNYGYTF. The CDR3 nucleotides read TGTGCCAGCAGTTTTTCGGGGGGCAACTATGGCTACACCTTC.

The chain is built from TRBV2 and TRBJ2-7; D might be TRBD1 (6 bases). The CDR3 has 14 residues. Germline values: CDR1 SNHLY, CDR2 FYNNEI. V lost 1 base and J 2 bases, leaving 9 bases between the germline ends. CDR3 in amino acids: CASSEGDRPYEQYF. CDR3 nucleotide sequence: TGTGCCAGCAGTGAAGGTGACAGGCCCTACGAGCAGTACTTC.

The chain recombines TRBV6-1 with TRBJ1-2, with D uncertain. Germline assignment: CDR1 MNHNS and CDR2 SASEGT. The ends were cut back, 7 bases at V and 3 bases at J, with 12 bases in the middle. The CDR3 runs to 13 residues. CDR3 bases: TGTGCCAGCAAGACGGGTAATGACTATGGCTACACCTTC. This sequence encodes CASKTGNDYGYTF.

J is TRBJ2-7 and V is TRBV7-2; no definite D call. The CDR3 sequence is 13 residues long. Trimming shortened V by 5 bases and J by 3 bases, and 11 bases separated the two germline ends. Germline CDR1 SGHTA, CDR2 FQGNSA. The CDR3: CASSRNGDYEQYF. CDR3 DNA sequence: TGTGCCAGCAGCCGGAATGGGGACTACGAGCAGTACTTC.

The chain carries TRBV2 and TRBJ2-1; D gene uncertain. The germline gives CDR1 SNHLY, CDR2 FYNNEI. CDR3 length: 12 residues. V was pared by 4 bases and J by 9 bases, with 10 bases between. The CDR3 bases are TGTGCCAGCAGTGGGGTCCCTGGTGAGCAGTTCTTC. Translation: CASSGVPGEQFF.

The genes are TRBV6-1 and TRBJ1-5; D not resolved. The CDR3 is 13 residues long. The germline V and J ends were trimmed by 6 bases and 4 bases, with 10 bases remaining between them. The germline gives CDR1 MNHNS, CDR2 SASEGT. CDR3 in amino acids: CASSADWNQPQHF. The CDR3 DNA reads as TGTGCCAGCAGCGCGGACTGGAATCAGCCCCAGCATTTT.

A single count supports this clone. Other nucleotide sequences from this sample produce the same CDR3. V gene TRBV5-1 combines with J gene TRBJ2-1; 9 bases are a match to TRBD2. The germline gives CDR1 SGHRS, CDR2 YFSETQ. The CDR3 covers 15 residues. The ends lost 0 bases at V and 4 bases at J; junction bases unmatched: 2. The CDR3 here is CASSLGLADYNEQFF. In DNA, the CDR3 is TGCGCCAGCAGCTTGGGACTAGCGGATTACAATGAGCAGTTCTTC. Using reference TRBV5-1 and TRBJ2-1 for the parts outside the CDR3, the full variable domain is KAGVTQTPRYLIKTRGQQVTLSCSPISGHRSVSWYQQTPGQGLQFLFEYFSETQRNKGNFPGRFSGRQFSNSRSEMNVSTLELGDSALYLCASSLGLADYNEQFFGPGTRLTVL.

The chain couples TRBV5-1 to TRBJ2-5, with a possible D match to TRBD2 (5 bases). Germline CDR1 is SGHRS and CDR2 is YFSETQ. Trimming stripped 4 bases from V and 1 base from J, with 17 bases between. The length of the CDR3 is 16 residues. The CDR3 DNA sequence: TGCGCCAGCAGCCGAGAGGCGGGCAGTAGCCAAGAGACCCAGTACTTC. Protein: CASSREAGSSQETQYF.

The CDR3, as DNA: TGTGCCAGCTCATCGGGACTAGCGGGAGCTGTCGGCACAGATACGCAGTATTTT. Residues: CASSSGLAGAVGTDTQYF. J is TRBJ2-3 and V is TRBV18; 14 bases fit TRBD2. The J segment lost 1 base and the V segment lost 5 bases, leaving 8 bases of the junction unmatched. The CDR3 runs to 18 residues. Germline V gene data show CDR1 as KGHSH and CDR2 as LQKENI.

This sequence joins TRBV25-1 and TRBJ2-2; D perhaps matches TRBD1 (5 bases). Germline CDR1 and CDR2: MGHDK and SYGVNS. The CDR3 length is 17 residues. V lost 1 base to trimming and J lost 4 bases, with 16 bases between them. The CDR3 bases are TGTGCCAGCAGTGAATTAGTGCCCAGGGCTGGCACCGGGGAGCTGTTTTTT. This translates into CASSELVPRAGTGELFF.

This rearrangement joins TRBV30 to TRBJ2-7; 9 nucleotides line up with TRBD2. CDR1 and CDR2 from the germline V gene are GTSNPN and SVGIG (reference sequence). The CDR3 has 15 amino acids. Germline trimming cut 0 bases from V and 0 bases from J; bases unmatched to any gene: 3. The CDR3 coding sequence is TGTGCCTGGAGTGTAAGCGGGAGGTTCTCCTACGAGCAGTACTTC. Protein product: CAWSVSGRFSYEQYF.

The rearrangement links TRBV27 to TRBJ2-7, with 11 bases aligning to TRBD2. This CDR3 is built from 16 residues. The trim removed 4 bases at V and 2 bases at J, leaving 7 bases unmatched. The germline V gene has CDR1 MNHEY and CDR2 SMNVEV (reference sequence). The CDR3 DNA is TGTGCCAGCAGTTCGTTCGGGACTAGCGGTACCTACGAGCAGTACTTC. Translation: CASSSFGTSGTYEQYF.

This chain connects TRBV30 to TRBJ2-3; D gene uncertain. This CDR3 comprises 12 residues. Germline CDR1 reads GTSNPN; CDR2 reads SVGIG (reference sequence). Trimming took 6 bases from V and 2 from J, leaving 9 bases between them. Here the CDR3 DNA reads TGTGCCTGCCGTCGCACCACAGATACGCAGTATTTT. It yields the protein CACRRTTDTQYF.

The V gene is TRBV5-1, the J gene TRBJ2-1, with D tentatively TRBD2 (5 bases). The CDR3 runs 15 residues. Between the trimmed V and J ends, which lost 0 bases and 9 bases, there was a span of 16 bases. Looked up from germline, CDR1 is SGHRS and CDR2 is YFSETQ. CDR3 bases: TGCGCCAGCAGCTTGGAGGCGGGCCTTTGGAGTGAGCAGTTCTTC. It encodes CASSLEAGLWSEQFF.

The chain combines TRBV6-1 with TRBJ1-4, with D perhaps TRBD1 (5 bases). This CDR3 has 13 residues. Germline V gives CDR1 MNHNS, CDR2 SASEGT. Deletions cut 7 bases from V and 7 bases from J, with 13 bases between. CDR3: CASTGTGVEKLFF. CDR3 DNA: TGTGCCAGCACTGGGACCGGGGTTGAAAAACTGTTTTTT.

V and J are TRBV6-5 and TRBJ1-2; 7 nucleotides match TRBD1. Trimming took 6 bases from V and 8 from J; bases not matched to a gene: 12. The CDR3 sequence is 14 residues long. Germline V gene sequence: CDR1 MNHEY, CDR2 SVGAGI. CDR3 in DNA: TGTGCCAGCAGAATGTACCGGGACAGTTGGGGCTACACCTTC. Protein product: CASRMYRDSWGYTF.

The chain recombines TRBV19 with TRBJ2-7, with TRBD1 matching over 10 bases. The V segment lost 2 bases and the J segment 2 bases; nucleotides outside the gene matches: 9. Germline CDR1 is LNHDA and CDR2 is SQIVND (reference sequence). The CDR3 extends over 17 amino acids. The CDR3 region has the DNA TGTGCCAGTAGTATAACCGGGGCCGGGACAGGGGCCTACGAGCAGTACTTC. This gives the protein CASSITGAGTGAYEQYF.

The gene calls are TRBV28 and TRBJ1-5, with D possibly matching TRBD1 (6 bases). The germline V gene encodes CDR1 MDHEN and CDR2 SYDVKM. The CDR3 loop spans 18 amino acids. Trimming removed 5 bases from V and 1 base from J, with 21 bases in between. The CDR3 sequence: CASSPGQSAPVSNQPQHF. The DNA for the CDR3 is TGTGCCAGCAGTCCCGGACAGAGTGCACCAGTAAGCAATCAGCCCCAGCATTTT.

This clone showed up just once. The CDR3 spells CASSQEGAGLYNEQFF. The CDR3 region has the DNA TGTGCCAGCAGCCAAGAGGGAGCGGGTCTCTACAATGAGCAGTTCTTC. The rearrangement joins TRBV4-2 to TRBJ2-1; perhaps TRBD2 as D (6 bases). V shed 0 bases and J shed 3 bases, with 12 bases lying between them. This CDR3 is 16 amino acids long. Per the germline V gene, CDR1 is LGHNA and CDR2 is YNFKEQ.

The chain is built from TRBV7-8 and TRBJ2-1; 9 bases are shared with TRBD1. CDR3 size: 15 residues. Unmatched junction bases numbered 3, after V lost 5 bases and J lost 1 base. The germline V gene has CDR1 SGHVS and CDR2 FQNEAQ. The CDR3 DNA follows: TGTGCCAGCAGCGCCGGGACAGGGTCCTACAATGAGCAGTTCTTC. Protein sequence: CASSAGTGSYNEQFF.

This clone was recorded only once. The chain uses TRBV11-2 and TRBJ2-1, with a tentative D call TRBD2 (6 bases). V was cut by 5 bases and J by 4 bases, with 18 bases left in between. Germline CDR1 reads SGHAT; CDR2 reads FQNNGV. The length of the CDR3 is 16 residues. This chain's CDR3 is CASSPSFGSSYNEQFF. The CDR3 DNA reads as TGTGCCAGCAGCCCCTCGTTCGGGAGTTCGTACAATGAGCAGTTCTTC.

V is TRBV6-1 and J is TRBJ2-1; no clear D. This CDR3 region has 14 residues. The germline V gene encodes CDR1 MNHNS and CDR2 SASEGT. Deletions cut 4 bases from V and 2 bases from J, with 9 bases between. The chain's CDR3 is CASSGGVAYNEQFF. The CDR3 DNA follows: TGTGCCAGCAGTGGTGGGGTCGCCTACAATGAGCAGTTCTTC.

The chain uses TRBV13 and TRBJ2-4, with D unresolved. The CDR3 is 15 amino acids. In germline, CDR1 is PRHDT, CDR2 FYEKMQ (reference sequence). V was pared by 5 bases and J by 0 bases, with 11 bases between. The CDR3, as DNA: TGTGCCAGCAGCGAAAGTAATAAAGCCAAAAACATTCAGTACTTC. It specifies CASSESNKAKNIQYF.

Here the CDR3 reads CASSEFWPANYGYTF. Here the CDR3 DNA reads TGTGCCAGCAGTGAGTTTTGGCCCGCTAACTATGGCTACACCTTC. The V and J genes are TRBV6-1 and TRBJ1-2; D call uncertain. The V end was cut by 3 bases, the J end by 0 bases, with 11 bases between. Germline V gene data show CDR1 as MNHNS and CDR2 as SASEGT. The length of the CDR3 is 15 residues.

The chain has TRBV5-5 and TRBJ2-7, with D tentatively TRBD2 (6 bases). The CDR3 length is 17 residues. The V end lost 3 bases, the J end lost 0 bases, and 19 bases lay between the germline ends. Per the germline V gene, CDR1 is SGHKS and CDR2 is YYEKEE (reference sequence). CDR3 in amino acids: CASSSGEARRSSYEQYF. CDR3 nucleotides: TGTGCCAGCAGCTCGGGGGAGGCGCGGAGAAGCTCCTACGAGCAGTACTTC.

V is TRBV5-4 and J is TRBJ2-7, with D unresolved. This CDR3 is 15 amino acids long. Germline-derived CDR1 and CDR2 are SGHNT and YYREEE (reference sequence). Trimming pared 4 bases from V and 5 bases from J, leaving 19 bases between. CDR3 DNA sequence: TGTGCCAGCAGCCTACAGACTCCCCGACCCGACGAGCAGTACTTC. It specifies CASSLQTPRPDEQYF.

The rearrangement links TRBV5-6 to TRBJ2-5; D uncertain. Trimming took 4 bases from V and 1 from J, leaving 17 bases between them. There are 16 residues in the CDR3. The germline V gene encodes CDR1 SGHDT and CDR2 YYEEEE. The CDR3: CASSLGFVPSQETQYF. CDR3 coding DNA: TGTGCCAGCAGCCTGGGCTTCGTCCCCTCCCAAGAGACCCAGTACTTC.

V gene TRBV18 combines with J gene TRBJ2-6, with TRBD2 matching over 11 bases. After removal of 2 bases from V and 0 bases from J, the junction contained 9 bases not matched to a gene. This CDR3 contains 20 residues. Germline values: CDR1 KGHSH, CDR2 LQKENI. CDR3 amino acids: CASSPAGLAAPSSGANVLTF. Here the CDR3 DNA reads TGTGCCAGCTCACCAGCGGGACTAGCGGCACCTTCCTCTGGGGCCAACGTCCTGACTTTC.